Following are 3 T cell receptor beta chains from one sample sequenced in a study of T cells in pancreatic ductal adenocarcinoma. The selected patients with pancreatic ductal adenocarcinoma had surgery but no neoadjuvant therapy. Profiling relied on immunoSEQ multiplex PCR, and the TCRdb table lists in-frame clones only, not all of them. The data hold some 16,000 clones, with approximately 90% observed a single time. Sequenced sample: PBMCs. The receptors shown here come from a human donor with pancreatic ductal adenocarcinoma.

This clone showed up just once. The V gene is TRBV19, the J gene TRBJ1-1, with D possibly matching TRBD1 (6 bases). The CDR3 is 16 amino acids. Trimming took 0 bases from V and 4 from J, leaving 15 bases between them. Per the germline V gene, CDR1 is LNHDA and CDR2 is SQIVND (reference sequence). The CDR3 reads CASSIDWGGASTEAFF. CDR3 sequence (DNA): TGTGCCAGTAGTATAGATTGGGGGGGCGCGAGCACTGAAGCTTTCTTT. The entire variable domain, with the rest obtained from reference TRBV19 and TRBJ1-1, is as follows: DGGITQSPKYLFRKEGQNVTLSCEQNLNHDAMYWYRQDPGQGLRLIYYSQIVNDFQKGDIAEGYSVSREKKESFPLTVTSAQKNPTAFYLCASSIDWGGASTEAFFGQGTRLTVV.

The chain uses TRBV28 and TRBJ1-2, with 7 bases fitting TRBD1. The V segment lost 3 bases and the J segment 7 bases; nucleotides outside the gene matches: 17. Germline assignment: CDR1 MDHEN and CDR2 SYDVKM. The CDR3 runs to 17 residues. In nucleotides, the CDR3 is TGTGCCAGCAGTTTCGGAGGGACAGATTTTTATATCCGTGGCTACACCTTC. This translates into CASSFGGTDFYIRGYTF.

This clone has only one observation. The rearrangement joins TRBV5-1 to TRBJ2-2; D might be TRBD1 or TRBD2, each matching 6 bases. The germline V gene encodes CDR1 SGHRS and CDR2 YFSETQ. Trimming took off 0 bases at V and 3 bases at J, with 15 bases between the two ends. The CDR3 has 17 amino acids. The CDR3 nucleotides are TGCGCCAGCAGCTTGGCCGTGGGGGGCTGGGACACCGGGGAGCTGTTTTTT. It is translated as CASSLAVGGWDTGELFF.